Presented here are 28 T cell receptor beta chains from one specimen sequenced in a study of control samples from healthy donors and cancer patients. Generated by immunoSEQ multiplex PCR, the TCRdb table keeps only in-frame clones and is missing some. The sample has 200,000 to 250,000 clones, over 90% seen once. Material for sequencing was blood. These receptors all stem from a man aged 50-60 years in good health.

In regard to this clone: The sample holds other DNA sequences that translate to the same CDR3. The chain is built from TRBV5-1 and TRBJ1-4; D is ambiguous. V was clipped by 4 bases and J by 0 bases, with 10 bases between them. The germline V gene encodes CDR1 SGHRS and CDR2 YFSETQ. The CDR3 has 15 residues. The CDR3: CASSLSGATNEKLFF. Here the CDR3 DNA reads TGCGCCAGCAGCCTGTCGGGCGCAACTAATGAAAAACTGTTTTTT. Filled out from reference TRBV5-1 and TRBJ1-4, the complete variable domain reads KAGVTQTPRYLIKTRGQQVTLSCSPISGHRSVSWYQQTPGQGLQFLFEYFSETQRNKGNFPGRFSGRQFSNSRSEMNVSTLELGDSALYLCASSLSGATNEKLFFGSGTQLSVL.

The V call is TRBV19, the J call TRBJ1-6; no clear D gene. Germline V lookup: CDR1 LNHDA, CDR2 SQIVND (reference sequence). The CDR3 has 12 residues. V was shortened by 10 bases and J by 10 bases, with 14 bases between the two germline ends. CDR3 sequence: CATNNQGSPLHF. Here the CDR3 DNA reads TGTGCCACCAACAACCAAGGATCACCCCTCCACTTT.

The chain links TRBV4-1 to TRBJ2-1; D is possibly TRBD1 or TRBD2 (5 bases each). Germline CDR1 is MGHRA and CDR2 is YSYEKL. The CDR3 length is 13 residues. V lost 4 bases and J lost 6, with 10 bases in between. CDR3 in amino acids: CASSPGTLNEQFF. DNA of the CDR3: TGCGCCAGCAGCCCCGGGACCCTCAATGAGCAGTTCTTC.

V is TRBV30 and J is TRBJ1-5, with D perhaps TRBD1 (5 bases). The CDR3 contains 12 residues. Germline assignment: CDR1 GTSNPN and CDR2 SVGIG (reference sequence). Trimming pared 4 bases from V and 7 bases from J, leaving 11 bases between. The DNA for the CDR3 is TGTGCCTGGACCCAGGGTGCACAGCCCCAGCATTTT. As protein: CAWTQGAQPQHF.

This rearrangement joins TRBV5-1 to TRBJ1-5, with 7 bases lining up with TRBD1. CDR1 and CDR2 (germline): SGHRS, YFSETQ. V was pared by 1 base and J by 2 bases, with 3 bases of the junction left unmatched. This CDR3 contains 15 residues. As DNA, the CDR3 is TGCGCCAGCAGCTTGACAGGGGCTGGCAATCAGCCCCAGCATTTT. Its translation: CASSLTGAGNQPQHF.

This chain joins TRBV9 and TRBJ1-6; D uncertain. CDR1 SGDLS and CDR2 YYNGEE come from the germline V gene. The CDR3 is made up of 15 amino acids. V lost 2 bases and J 3 bases, leaving 9 bases between the germline ends. The CDR3: CASSVDANYNSPLHF. CDR3 DNA: TGTGCCAGCAGCGTGGACGCCAACTATAATTCACCCCTCCACTTT. Variable domain in full (rest from reference TRBV9 and TRBJ1-6): DSGVTQTPKHLITATGQRVTLRCSPRSGDLSVYWYQQSLDQGLQFLIQYYNGEERAKGNILERFSAQQFPDLHSELNLSSLELGDSALYFCASSVDANYNSPLHFGNGTRLTVT.

The V and J genes are TRBV7-8 and TRBJ1-1; 12 nucleotides line up with TRBD1. The CDR3 runs 17 residues. Germline trimming cut 5 bases from V and 0 bases from J; bases unmatched to any gene: 7. In germline, CDR1 is SGHVS, CDR2 FQNEAQ. Here the CDR3 DNA reads TGTGCCAGCAGCCCGAGGCGGGACAGGGGGCTGAACACTGAAGCTTTCTTT. It specifies CASSPRRDRGLNTEAFF.

The gene calls are TRBV19 and TRBJ2-7; the match to TRBD1 covers 8 bases. Germline loops: CDR1 LNHDA, CDR2 SQIVND (reference sequence). The trim removed 5 bases at V and 10 bases at J, leaving 13 bases unmatched. The CDR3 totals 14 residues. CDR3 DNA: TGTGCCAGTAGTCCGCGAGGTGGGGACAGGCAACAGTACGTC. Amino acids: CASSPRGGDRQQYV.

This clone was recorded only once. J is TRBJ2-1 and V is TRBV5-1; the match to TRBD1 covers 9 bases. Losses at the gene ends were 4 bases for V and 8 bases for J; bases not matched to a gene: 7. Germline CDR1 and CDR2: SGHRS and YFSETQ. The CDR3 consists of 14 residues. The CDR3 here is CASSPNRGRDEQFF. Written as DNA, the CDR3 is TGCGCCAGCAGCCCGAACAGGGGGCGCGATGAGCAGTTCTTC.

This clone showed up just once. J is TRBJ1-1 and V is TRBV3-1 (or the pseudogene TRBV3-2); the D gene is possibly TRBD1 (5 bases). The CDR3 consists of 14 residues. The germline CDR1 and CDR2 sequences are LGHDT and YNNKEL (reference sequence). Trimming removed 0 bases at V and 5 bases at J, with 10 bases between. The CDR3 coding sequence is TGTGCCAGCAGCCAAGAGTGGGGGTGGACTGAAGCTTTCTTT. Protein sequence: CASSQEWGWTEAFF.

About this clone itself: The identical CDR3 is also encoded by other nucleotide sequences in the sample. V and J are TRBV2 and TRBJ2-5; D is unclear. V gave up 6 bases and J gave up 0 bases, with 5 bases separating them. Germline V lookup: CDR1 SNHLY, CDR2 FYNNEI. The CDR3 consists of 12 residues. Here the CDR3 reads CASRTDQETQYF. Written as DNA, the CDR3 is TGTGCCAGCAGAACAGACCAAGAGACCCAGTACTTC.

This clone was observed many times. The chain carries TRBV11-1 and TRBJ1-3, with no clear D. Trimming took off 2 bases at V and 5 bases at J, with 10 bases between the two ends. Germline CDR1 and CDR2: SGHAT and FQDESV (reference sequence). The length of the CDR3 is 14 residues. The CDR3 bases are TGTGCCAGCAGCTTACGAGAGAAGCGAAACACCATATATTTT. Its translation is CASSLREKRNTIYF.

The rearrangement joins TRBV6-2 or TRBV6-3 to TRBJ1-5; D is perhaps TRBD1 (6 bases). The CDR3 is 14 amino acids. Trimming left V 6 bases short and J 6 bases short, with 15 bases between. CDR1 is MNHEY, CDR2 SVGEGT, per germline. The CDR3 nucleotides are TGTGCCAGCAGCAAACAGACAGGCACTCAGCCCCAGCATTTT. Amino acids: CASSKQTGTQPQHF.

The genes are TRBV7-3 and TRBJ1-6; TRBD1 matches 7 bases. V was clipped by 0 bases and J by 7 bases; unmatched bases: 3. CDR1 and CDR2 (germline): SGHTA, FQGTGA. This CDR3 spans 15 amino acids. The CDR3 sequence: CASSLTGQINSPLHF. The CDR3 DNA sequence: TGTGCCAGCAGCTTAACGGGACAGATCAATTCACCCCTCCACTTT.

The rearrangement joins TRBV4-3 to TRBJ2-3; tentatively, D is TRBD1 (5 bases). Trimming shortened V by 3 bases and J by 2 bases, and 12 bases separated the two germline ends. The CDR3 consists of 15 residues. Looked up from germline, CDR1 is LGHNA and CDR2 is YSLEER. For the CDR3, the DNA is TGCGCCAGCAGCCAGGACAAGTCTTACACAGATACGCAGTATTTT. Its translation is CASSQDKSYTDTQYF.

J is TRBJ2-7 and V is TRBV29-1, with a possible D match to TRBD1 (5 bases). The CDR3 contains 12 residues. Germline values: CDR1 SQVTM, CDR2 ANQGSEA. Between the trimmed V and J ends, which lost 7 bases and 7 bases, there was a span of 17 bases. This CDR3 reads CSGAKGSGEQYF. The CDR3, as DNA: TGCAGCGGGGCGAAGGGGTCGGGTGAGCAGTACTTC.

This rearrangement joins TRBV30 to TRBJ1-1, with D possibly matching TRBD1 (5 bases). The CDR3 has 13 amino acids. Germline V CDR1 and CDR2: GTSNPN, SVGIG (reference sequence). CDR3 sequence reads: CAQAQDMNTEAFF. The DNA of the CDR3 is TGTGCACAAGCCCAGGACATGAACACTGAAGCTTTCTTT.

Written as DNA, the CDR3 is TGTGCCAGCAGCCACCAAAGGAGCGGCAATGAGCAGTTCTTC. It encodes CASSHQRSGNEQFF. The V gene is TRBV5-6, the J gene TRBJ2-1; the D gene is possibly TRBD2 (5 bases). The CDR3 consists of 14 residues. From germline, CDR1 is SGHDT and CDR2 YYEEEE. The V and J ends lost 4 bases and 6 bases respectively, with 14 bases between them. Drawing the rest from reference TRBV5-6 and TRBJ2-1, the complete variable domain is DAGVTQSPTHLIKTRGQQVTLRCSPKSGHDTVSWYQQALGQGPQFIFQYYEEEERQRGNFPDRFSGHQFPNYSSELNVNALLLGDSALYLCASSHQRSGNEQFFGPGTRLTVL.

The chain recombines TRBV10-3 with TRBJ2-3; D is unclear. This CDR3 has 16 residues. Germline loops: CDR1 ENHRY, CDR2 SYGVKD. Trimming took 0 bases from V and 2 from J, leaving 12 bases between them. The CDR3 loop is CAISESSLRITDTQYF. Here the CDR3 DNA reads TGTGCCATCAGTGAGTCGTCACTCCGAATCACAGATACGCAGTATTTT.

V is TRBV6-1 and J is TRBJ1-2; D is unresolved. CDR3 length: 11 residues. Looked up from germline, CDR1 is MNHNS and CDR2 is SASEGT. With 2 bases removed from V and 7 bases from J, the gap between germline ends came to 5 bases. Here the CDR3 DNA reads TGTGCCAGCAGTGAATATGTTGGCTACACCTTC. This codes for CASSEYVGYTF.

The genes are TRBV2 and TRBJ2-7, with TRBD2 matching 10 bases. The CDR3 runs 15 residues. J was trimmed by 4 bases and V by 6 bases; bases with no gene match: 9. The V gene's germline CDR1 is SNHLY and CDR2 FYNNEI. CDR3 residues: CASRAGAGGNYEQYF. The CDR3 DNA sequence: TGTGCCAGCAGGGCGGGAGCGGGGGGGAATTACGAGCAGTACTTC.

This sequence joins TRBV19 and TRBJ1-5; 7 bases match TRBD1. V dropped 7 bases and J dropped 7; count of bases not matched to a gene: 10. CDR3 size: 14 residues. CDR1 and CDR2 from the germline V gene are LNHDA and SQIVND (reference sequence). CDR3 loop: CASIRQGPGQPQHF. The CDR3, as DNA: TGTGCCAGTATCAGACAGGGCCCAGGGCAGCCCCAGCATTTT.

The chain recombines TRBV12-3 or TRBV12-4 with TRBJ1-5; D gene unclear. The CDR3 has 13 residues. V was clipped by 7 bases and J by 9 bases, with 16 bases between them. CDR3 loop: CASTRSEVLPQHF. The CDR3 region has the DNA TGTGCCAGCACCCGATCGGAGGTGCTGCCCCAGCATTTT.

The chain employs TRBV15 and TRBJ1-4; no clear D. Trimming shortened V by 0 bases and J by 8 bases, and 13 bases separated the two germline ends. CDR1 and CDR2 from the germline V gene are LNHNV and YYDKDF (reference sequence). This CDR3 has 15 residues. The CDR3 region has the DNA TGTGCCACCAGCAGAGATCGCTCCGGGCGGGAAAAACTGTTTTTT. Its protein product is CATSRDRSGREKLFF. Based on the CDR3 plus reference TRBV15 and TRBJ1-4, the full variable domain is DAMVIQNPRYQVTQFGKPVTLSCSQTLNHNVMYWYQQKSSQAPKLLFHYYDKDFNNEADTPDNFQSRRPNTSFCFLDIRSPGLGDTAMYLCATSRDRSGREKLFFGSGTQLSVL.

The chain combines TRBV19 with TRBJ1-1, with D perhaps matching TRBD1 (6 bases). V gave up 7 bases and J gave up 2 bases, with 14 bases separating them. The CDR3 totals 14 residues. Germline CDR1 LNHDA, CDR2 SQIVND (reference sequence). Here the CDR3 DNA reads TGTGCCAGTACTAGGGGGAACAGAAACACTGAAGCTTTCTTT. Encoded protein: CASTRGNRNTEAFF.

This chain connects TRBV18 to TRBJ1-1; D gene uncertain. Germline loops: CDR1 KGHSH, CDR2 LQKENI. The CDR3 runs 12 residues. V was pared by 6 bases and J by 4 bases, with 9 bases between. The CDR3 is CASSRLGTEAFF. The CDR3 DNA follows: TGTGCCAGCTCCCGCCTCGGCACTGAAGCTTTCTTT.

V and J are TRBV7-2 and TRBJ1-1; D is undetermined. From germline, CDR1 is SGHTA and CDR2 FQGNSA. V was pared by 8 bases and J by 0 bases, with 10 bases between. The CDR3 sequence is 13 residues long. CDR3 amino acids: CASGSSLNTEAFF. The CDR3 DNA sequence: TGTGCCAGCGGGAGCAGTTTGAACACTGAAGCTTTCTTT.

CDR3 residues: CASSQVGGGQPQHF. CDR3 coding DNA: TGTGCCAGCAGCCAAGTCGGGGGGGGGCAGCCCCAGCATTTT. The genes are TRBV3-1 (or the pseudogene TRBV3-2) and TRBJ1-5; D is possibly TRBD1 (5 bases). CDR3 length equals 14 residues. Trimming shortened V by 1 base and J by 7 bases, and 11 bases separated the two germline ends. Per the germline V gene, CDR1 is LGHDT and CDR2 is YNNKEL (reference sequence).